A selection of T cell receptor beta chains follows, all from one sample in a study of beta chain features in type 1 diabetes. The assay was immunoSEQ multiplex PCR, and TCRdb's table has in-frame clones only and misses some. In the table there are 150,000 to 160,000 clones, approximately 10% of which are singletons. The sequenced sample consisted of central memory CD4+ T cells from blood. These receptors came from a man younger than 35 in good health. Each CDR3 is given with its conserved first and last residue. The D gene is left open where the match is weak. Some rows have no size entry. The others give once, few or many, or a class for an expanded clone.

abundance	v_gene	j_gene	d_gene	CDR3aa	CDR3nt
few	TRBV4-3	TRBJ2-1	NA	CASSPQMGINEQFF	TGCGCCAGCAGCCCGCAAATGGGTATCAATGAGCAGTTCTTC
NA	TRBV7-2	TRBJ2-1	NA	CASSTGPGRNEQFF	TGTGCCAGCAGCACCGGGCCCGGACGGAATGAGCAGTTCTTC
NA	TRBV15	TRBJ2-3	TRBD2	CATSRPPGLGWDTQYF	TGTGCCACCAGCAGGCCCCCGGGACTAGGTTGGGATACGCAGTATTTT
NA	TRBV18	TRBJ1-1	TRBD1	CASSRGQGVAFF	TGTGCCAGCTCACGGGGACAGGGAGTGGCTTTCTTT
NA	TRBV4-3	TRBJ2-7	TRBD2	CASSQSTFSGGSLLTSYEQYF	TGCGCCAGCAGCCAATCTACTTTCAGCGGGGGGTCACTATTAACTTCCTACGAGCAGTACTTC
many	TRBV30	TRBJ2-7	NA	CAWSVGGSENDEQYF	TGTGCCTGGAGTGTCGGGGGTAGCGAGAACGACGAGCAGTACTTC
few	TRBV30	TRBJ2-3	TRBD1	CAWSVGTGGNTDTQYF	TGTGCCTGGAGTGTCGGGACAGGGGGCAACACAGATACGCAGTATTTT
few	TRBV30	TRBJ1-1	TRBD1	CAWSGTGGRAEAFF	TGTGCCTGGAGTGGCACAGGGGGCCGAGCTGAAGCTTTCTTT
many	TRBV7-9	TRBJ2-7	NA	CASSLMFYEQYF	TGTGCCAGCAGCTTAATGTTCTACGAGCAGTACTTC
few	TRBV9	TRBJ1-5	NA	CASSVDGSNQPQHF	TGTGCCAGCAGCGTAGACGGGTCCAATCAGCCCCAGCATTTT
many	TRBV28	TRBJ2-5	TRBD1	CASRPNRGRESAQYF	TGTGCCAGCAGGCCTAACAGGGGGCGCGAGTCGGCCCAGTACTTC
few	TRBV14	TRBJ2-1	TRBD2	CASSQLKFSGSYYNEQFF	TGTGCCAGCAGCCAGCTAAAGTTCAGCGGGAGCTACTACAATGAGCAGTTCTTC
few	TRBV10-3	TRBJ1-1	NA	CAITELVSGSGEAFF	TGTGCCATCACCGAGCTGGTTAGTGGATCCGGTGAAGCTTTCTTT
NA	TRBV14	TRBJ2-3	TRBD1	CASSLMTGTDTQYF	TGTGCCAGCAGCTTAATGACAGGGACAGATACGCAGTATTTT
NA	TRBV9	TRBJ2-5	NA	CASSEAPQETQYF	TGTGCCAGCTCGGAGGCCCCCCAAGAGACCCAGTACTTC
few	TRBV7-2	TRBJ2-2	NA	CASSLAGKNTGELFF	TGTGCCAGCAGCTTAGCCGGCAAGAACACCGGGGAGCTGTTTTTT
few	TRBV9	TRBJ2-1	NA	CASSVATLGFDEQFF	TGTGCCAGCAGCGTAGCTACTCTAGGGTTCGATGAGCAGTTCTTC
NA	TRBV30	TRBJ1-5	NA	CAWRRTGNQPQHF	TGTGCCTGGAGAAGGACAGGCAATCAGCCCCAGCATTTT
few	TRBV4-1	TRBJ2-7	TRBD1	CASSHNDRDRGEQYF	TGCGCCAGCAGCCACAATGACCGGGACAGGGGCGAGCAGTACTTC
many	TRBV7-2	TRBJ2-3	NA	CASSLYSTDTQYF	TGTGCCAGCAGCTTATATAGCACAGATACGCAGTATTTT
NA	TRBV4-1	TRBJ1-2	NA	CASSQDWDNYGYTF	TGCGCCAGCAGCCAAGATTGGGACAACTATGGCTACACCTTC
few	TRBV6-5	TRBJ2-7	NA	CASSTTHWNEQYF	TGTGCCAGCAGTACGACCCACTGGAACGAGCAGTACTTC
many	TRBV29-1	TRBJ2-3	NA	CSVTAGGQDTQYF	TGCAGCGTCACGGCGGGGGGACAGGATACGCAGTATTTT
few	TRBV5-1	TRBJ2-7	NA	CASRETGSYEQYF	TGCGCCAGCAGAGAGACAGGATCCTACGAGCAGTACTTC
NA	TRBV5-1	TRBJ2-3	NA	CASRRDTGRDTQYF	TGCGCCAGCAGAAGGGACACCGGGCGTGATACGCAGTATTTT
NA	TRBV7-2	TRBJ2-7	TRBD1	CASSGTGYHEQYF	TGTGCCAGCAGCGGGACAGGGTACCACGAGCAGTACTTC
NA	TRBV27	TRBJ2-7	TRBD2	CASSRLAGPYEQYF	TGTGCCAGCAGTCGGCTAGCGGGCCCCTACGAGCAGTACTTC
few	TRBV4-2	TRBJ2-7	NA	CASSQQEQGTGQYF	TGTGCCAGCAGCCAACAAGAGCAGGGAACGGGGCAGTACTTC
few	TRBV7-3	TRBJ2-5	NA	CASSLSGTYPQETQYF	TGTGCCAGCAGCTTAAGCGGGACCTATCCTCAAGAGACCCAGTACTTC
NA	TRBV4-3	TRBJ2-6	NA	CASSHTGTGANVLTF	TGCGCCAGCAGCCATACCGGTACAGGGGCCAACGTCCTGACTTTC
NA	TRBV5-4	TRBJ2-7	NA	CASSLSRESYEQYF	TGTGCCAGCAGCTTGTCTAGAGAATCCTACGAGCAGTACTTC
few	TRBV28	TRBJ2-1	TRBD2	CASLGGGSSYNEQFF	TGTGCCAGCCTGGGGGGAGGGAGCTCCTACAATGAGCAGTTCTTC
few	TRBV5-4	TRBJ2-3	TRBD2	CASSLRSSGRASDTQYF	TGTGCCAGCAGCTTGCGGTCTAGCGGGAGGGCCTCAGATACGCAGTATTTT
few	TRBV18	TRBJ1-6	NA	CASSPPIQANSPLHF	TGTGCCAGCTCACCACCAATACAGGCTAATTCACCCCTCCACTTT
few	TRBV7-3	TRBJ2-3	TRBD2	CASSSRPQGLAGRDTQYF	TGTGCCAGCAGCTCGCGGCCACAGGGACTAGCGGGTAGAGATACGCAGTATTTT
NA	TRBV10-3	TRBJ2-1	TRBD2	CAISVGSGGGGQTHEQFF	TGTGCCATCAGTGTCGGGTCCGGAGGCGGGGGTCAGACCCATGAGCAGTTCTTC
few	TRBV5-1	TRBJ2-3	TRBD2	CASSLESGVGTDTQYF	TGCGCCAGCAGCTTGGAGAGCGGGGTAGGCACAGATACGCAGTATTTT
many	TRBV6-5	TRBJ2-3	NA	CASRQGTDTQYF	TGTGCCAGCAGGCAGGGCACAGATACGCAGTATTTT
NA	TRBV29-1	TRBJ2-3	TRBD1	CSVDPDRGSTQYF	TGCAGCGTTGACCCCGACAGGGGTTCTACGCAGTATTTT
many	TRBV14	TRBJ2-2	NA	CASRIRGNTGELFF	TGTGCCAGCAGGATTCGCGGGAACACCGGGGAGCTGTTTTTT